What follows are 32 T cell receptor beta chains derived from one specimen sequenced in a study of blood T cell repertoires in COVID-19. Here immunoSEQ multiplex PCR was the method, and the copy in TCRdb shows in-frame clones only, minus some. The sample holds about 120,000 clones, roughly 85% seen once. Sequenced: peripheral blood. The receptors were sampled from a man aged 25 to 45 with acute or convalescent COVID-19.

V is TRBV6-6 and J is TRBJ1-1, with a tentative D call TRBD1 (5 bases). The CDR3 runs 15 residues. Trimming pared 0 bases from V and 3 bases from J, leaving 11 bases between. The V gene's germline CDR1 is MNHNY and CDR2 SVGAGI (reference sequence). The CDR3 sequence is CASSYSQGGYTEAFF. CDR3 DNA sequence: TGTGCCAGCAGTTACTCTCAGGGAGGGTACACTGAAGCTTTCTTT.

The gene calls are TRBV19 and TRBJ2-2; a possible D gene is TRBD1 (6 bases). Germline CDR1 LNHDA, CDR2 SQIVND (reference sequence). V was clipped by 7 bases and J by 4 bases, with 22 bases between them. The CDR3 spans 17 residues. CDR3 sequence: CASTLDGTKIGTGELFF. CDR3 nucleotide sequence: TGTGCCAGTACCCTTGACGGGACAAAAATTGGCACCGGGGAGCTGTTTTTT. The whole variable domain, filled in from reference TRBV19 and TRBJ2-2, reads DGGITQSPKYLFRKEGQNVTLSCEQNLNHDAMYWYRQDPGQGLRLIYYSQIVNDFQKGDIAEGYSVSREKKESFPLTVTSAQKNPTAFYLCASTLDGTKIGTGELFFGEGSRLTVL.

The CDR3 loop reads CASSLARWGRVNYEQYV. CDR3 DNA: TGTGCTAGCAGCTTAGCGAGGTGGGGCCGAGTGAACTACGAGCAGTACGTC. The rearrangement links TRBV7-7 to TRBJ2-7, with D perhaps matching TRBD1 or TRBD2 (5 bases each). This CDR3 is built from 17 residues. CDR1 SSHAT and CDR2 FNYEAQ come from the germline V gene (reference sequence).

J is TRBJ2-3 and V is TRBV24-1, with no clear D. Trimming cost V 4 bases and J 4 bases, with 11 bases left between them. Germline V gene data show CDR1 as KGHDR and CDR2 as SFDVKD. This CDR3 has 14 residues. This CDR3 reads CATSDGFRADTQYF. The CDR3 bases are TGTGCCACCAGTGACGGGTTTCGGGCAGATACGCAGTATTTT.

This rearrangement joins TRBV30 to TRBJ1-1; D gene uncertain. Trimming left V 6 bases short and J 1 base short, with 3 bases between. CDR1 is GTSNPN, CDR2 SVGIG, per germline (reference sequence). The CDR3 is 10 residues long. The CDR3 sequence: CACRNTEAFF. CDR3 DNA sequence: TGTGCCTGCAGGAACACTGAAGCTTTCTTT.

The gene calls are TRBV27 and TRBJ1-1; 10 bases line up with TRBD1. The CDR3 has 20 residues. Trimming took 6 bases from V and 3 from J; bases not matched to a gene: 22. CDR1 and CDR2 (germline): MNHEY, SMNVEV (reference sequence). CDR3 bases: TGTGCCAGCAGCTCAAGCGAAACAGGACAGGGGGGTTTTCTAGACACTGAAGCTTTCTTT. Translation: CASSSSETGQGGFLDTEAFF.

This clone has a single count. This chain links TRBV11-2 with TRBJ2-1, with D possibly TRBD2 on 6 matching bases. Per the germline V gene, CDR1 is SGHAT and CDR2 is FQNNGV. V lost 5 bases to trimming and J lost 3 bases, with 11 bases between them. The CDR3 consists of 14 residues. The chain's CDR3 is CASSPVADYNEQFF. The CDR3 DNA is TGTGCCAGCAGCCCCGTAGCGGACTACAATGAGCAGTTCTTC. Based on the CDR3 plus reference TRBV11-2 and TRBJ2-1, the full variable domain is EAGVAQSPRYKIIEKRQSVAFWCNPISGHATLYWYQQILGQGPKLLIQFQNNGVVDDSQLPKDRFSAERLKGVDSTLKIQPAKLEDSAVYLCASSPVADYNEQFFGPGTRLTVL.

To note about this clone: A single base separates this from a much larger clone, so it may be a read error. The chain employs TRBV19 and TRBJ1-2, with D possibly being TRBD1 (5 bases). The germline V gene encodes CDR1 LNHDA and CDR2 SQIVND (reference sequence). V was pared by 6 bases and J by 4 bases, with 15 bases between. The CDR3 spans 14 residues. The CDR3 loop is CASSPGREFYGYTF. The CDR3 DNA follows: TGTGCCAGTAGCCCCGGCAGGGAATTCTATGGCTACACCTTC.

This clone was seen more than once but under ten times. The chain is built from TRBV7-9 and TRBJ1-2, with a tentative D call TRBD1 (6 bases). Germline V gene data show CDR1 as SEHNR and CDR2 as FQNEAQ (reference sequence). There are 15 residues in the CDR3. The V and J ends lost 5 bases and 7 bases respectively, with 20 bases between them. The CDR3, as DNA: TGTGCCAGCAGCGCCTGGGACAACCCCTCGGGTGGCTACACCTTC. Its translation: CASSAWDNPSGGYTF.

This rearrangement joins TRBV14 to TRBJ1-1; the D is unclear. Trimming took 1 base from V and 0 from J, leaving 12 bases between them. Germline values: CDR1 SGHDN, CDR2 FVKESK. The CDR3 extends over 16 amino acids. CDR3 loop: CASSQGPDNMNTEAFF. CDR3 bases: TGTGCCAGCAGCCAAGGACCTGACAATATGAACACTGAAGCTTTCTTT.

This sequence joins TRBV14 and TRBJ2-7; 12 nucleotides align to TRBD1. This CDR3 contains 15 residues. The germline gives CDR1 SGHDN, CDR2 FVKESK. V shed 4 bases and J 4 bases; nucleotides not matched to a gene: 5. Here the CDR3 reads CASSRGQGANYEQYF. CDR3 in DNA: TGTGCCAGCAGCCGGGGACAGGGGGCGAATTACGAGCAGTACTTC.

J is TRBJ1-5 and V is TRBV30; D ambiguous. The CDR3 is 13 amino acids. Germline CDR1 and CDR2: GTSNPN and SVGIG (reference sequence). The germline V and J ends were trimmed by 6 bases and 4 bases, with 13 bases remaining between them. The CDR3 spells CACSGGKNQPQHF. In DNA form, the CDR3 reads TGTGCCTGCTCAGGCGGGAAGAATCAGCCCCAGCATTTT.

The chain is built from TRBV7-9 and TRBJ1-6; 8 nucleotides agree with TRBD1. Losses at the gene ends were 3 bases for V and 5 bases for J; bases not matched to a gene: 6. Germline V gives CDR1 SEHNR, CDR2 FQNEAQ (reference sequence). CDR3 size: 16 residues. CDR3 loop: CASSFRTGKDNSPLHF. As DNA, the CDR3 is TGTGCCAGCAGCTTTAGGACAGGGAAAGATAATTCACCCCTCCACTTT. Full variable domain (rest looked up from reference TRBV7-9 and TRBJ1-6): DTGVSQNPRHKITKRGQNVTFRCDPISEHNRLYWYRQTLGQGPEFLTYFQNEAQLEKSRLLSDRFSAERPKGSFSTLEIQRTEQGDSAMYLCASSFRTGKDNSPLHFGNGTRLTVT.

This clone appeared a single time. The V and J genes are TRBV6-5 and TRBJ1-5; TRBD1 agrees at 8 bases. The trim removed 4 bases at V and 5 bases at J, leaving 4 bases unmatched. Germline CDR1 and CDR2: MNHEY and SVGAGI. CDR3 length equals 14 residues. Here the CDR3 reads CASSSTGAHQPQHF. CDR3 bases: TGTGCCAGCAGTTCGACAGGGGCACATCAGCCCCAGCATTTT.

This chain's CDR3 is CASRQGNYGYTF. The CDR3 DNA is TGTGCCAGCCGACAGGGGAATTATGGCTACACCTTC. The chain uses TRBV25-1 and TRBJ1-2; TRBD1 matches 8 bases. The CDR3 is made up of 12 amino acids. V was pared by 8 bases and J by 5 bases, with 4 bases of the junction left unmatched. Germline V gives CDR1 MGHDK, CDR2 SYGVNS.

The rearrangement links TRBV6-2 or TRBV6-3 to TRBJ2-1; 15 bases are a match to TRBD2. The CDR3 is 17 amino acids. V lost 5 bases, J lost 7 bases, and 9 bases stayed unmatched. Germline lookup yields CDR1 MNHEY and CDR2 SVGEGT. CDR3 loop: CASSPSRTSGGANEQFF. CDR3 bases: TGTGCCAGCAGTCCCTCTAGGACTAGCGGGGGGGCGAATGAGCAGTTCTTC.

The chain combines TRBV4-2 with TRBJ1-1; 10 positions match TRBD1. Germline V gene sequence: CDR1 LGHNA, CDR2 YNFKEQ. J was trimmed by 6 bases and V by 0 bases; bases with no gene match: 4. The CDR3 spans 15 residues. The chain's CDR3 is CASSQEDRGVAEAFF. The CDR3 DNA reads as TGTGCCAGCAGCCAAGAGGACAGGGGGGTTGCTGAAGCTTTCTTT.

The gene calls are TRBV5-1 and TRBJ2-5, with 13 positions matching TRBD2. V was pared by 4 bases and J by 1 base, with 4 bases of the junction left unmatched. Germline assignment: CDR1 SGHRS and CDR2 YFSETQ. The CDR3 has 16 amino acids. Here the CDR3 reads CASSPGLAGAQETQYF. The CDR3 DNA is TGCGCCAGCAGCCCAGGACTAGCGGGGGCCCAAGAGACCCAGTACTTC. Based on the CDR3 plus reference TRBV5-1 and TRBJ2-5, the full variable domain is KAGVTQTPRYLIKTRGQQVTLSCSPISGHRSVSWYQQTPGQGLQFLFEYFSETQRNKGNFPGRFSGRQFSNSRSEMNVSTLELGDSALYLCASSPGLAGAQETQYFGPGTRLLVL.

This clone came up once. The rearrangement links TRBV6-5 to TRBJ2-1; D gene ambiguous. Germline CDR1 and CDR2: MNHEY and SVGAGI. This CDR3 region has 16 residues. Trimming stripped 7 bases from V and 0 bases from J, with 16 bases between. The DNA of the CDR3 is TGTGCCAGCACTTATTATGGCTCCAGCTCCTACAATGAGCAGTTCTTC. Protein sequence: CASTYYGSSSYNEQFF.

Comment on this clone: Different DNA sequences within this sample yield the same CDR3. The J gene is TRBJ1-1, the V gene TRBV29-1; D is possibly TRBD1 (6 bases). V shed 3 bases and J shed 4 bases, with 9 bases lying between them. Germline loops: CDR1 SQVTM, CDR2 ANQGSEA. The CDR3 loop spans 12 amino acids. Here the CDR3 reads CSVEQGGTEAFF. CDR3 in DNA: TGCAGCGTTGAGCAAGGGGGCACTGAAGCTTTCTTT.

The rearrangement joins TRBV28 to TRBJ2-3; TRBD2 is a possible D gene (6 bases). CDR1 is MDHEN and CDR2 is SYDVKM in the germline V gene. This CDR3 is 17 amino acids long. Between the trimmed V and J ends, which lost 10 bases and 0 bases, there was a span of 23 bases. This CDR3 reads CATRVGGVINSTDTQYF. The CDR3 DNA reads TGTGCCACAAGAGTGGGCGGGGTAATAAATAGCACAGATACGCAGTATTTT.

On this clone itself: The identical CDR3 is also encoded by other nucleotide sequences in the sample. The chain combines TRBV5-1 with TRBJ1-1; weak D call: TRBD1 (5 bases). The CDR3 loop spans 15 amino acids. V was shortened by 0 bases and J by 4 bases, with 13 bases between the two germline ends. Germline loops: CDR1 SGHRS, CDR2 YFSETQ. The CDR3 sequence: CASSLGGQGGTEAFF. The CDR3 DNA reads as TGCGCCAGCAGCTTGGGGGGCCAGGGCGGCACTGAAGCTTTCTTT.

The rearrangement uses TRBV6-5 and TRBJ2-7; 7 bases are a match to TRBD1. Losses at the gene ends were 6 bases for V and 2 bases for J; bases not matched to a gene: 10. The CDR3 runs 15 residues. Germline values: CDR1 MNHEY, CDR2 SVGAGI. CDR3 sequence reads: CASRKSGQEAYEQYF. CDR3 nucleotide sequence: TGTGCCAGCAGGAAAAGCGGACAGGAGGCCTACGAGCAGTACTTC.

The genes are TRBV2 and TRBJ2-7; 7 nucleotides align to TRBD1. The CDR3 loop spans 16 amino acids. V lost 4 bases and J lost 7; bases outside the gene matches: 16. Looked up from germline, CDR1 is SNHLY and CDR2 is FYNNEI. CDR3 nucleotides: TGTGCCAGCAGTGGTGTGTTGGACAGGACCCACCCGGAGCAGTACTTC. Encoded protein: CASSGVLDRTHPEQYF.

This chain links TRBV7-3 with TRBJ2-1; possibly TRBD1 for D (6 bases). Germline V gene sequence: CDR1 SGHTA, CDR2 FQGTGA. The length of the CDR3 is 15 residues. Trimming pared 0 bases from V and 7 bases from J, leaving 13 bases between. The CDR3 region is CASSLTGGDLNEQFF. The CDR3 bases are TGTGCCAGCAGCTTAACAGGGGGAGACTTGAATGAGCAGTTCTTC.

This sequence joins TRBV6-4 and TRBJ2-3, with D perhaps matching TRBD2 (6 bases). Germline loops: CDR1 MRHNA, CDR2 SNTAGT. Trimming stripped 2 bases from V and 1 base from J, with 10 bases between. CDR3 length: 15 residues. This CDR3 reads CASSDEAGGTDTQYF. The DNA for the CDR3 is TGTGCCAGCAGTGACGAAGCGGGTGGCACAGATACGCAGTATTTT.

This clone was seen only a few times. The chain couples TRBV27 to TRBJ2-5, with 8 bases matching TRBD2. This CDR3 has 14 residues. Trimming cost V 4 bases and J 5 bases; bases outside gene matches: 6. Germline V gene data show CDR1 as MNHEY and CDR2 as SMNVEV (reference sequence). CDR3: CASSWAGGSETQYF. CDR3 sequence (DNA): TGTGCCAGCAGTTGGGCGGGAGGATCTGAGACCCAGTACTTC.

The chain is built from TRBV3-1 (or the pseudogene TRBV3-2) and TRBJ2-7; the D is unclear. The V gene lost 1 base and the J gene lost 2 bases, with 12 bases spanning the gap. The CDR3 is made up of 15 amino acids. Germline-derived CDR1 and CDR2 are LGHDT and YNNKEL (reference sequence). In nucleotides, the CDR3 is TGTGCCAGCAGCCAAGTTTCCACAGTGGCCTACGAGCAGTACTTC. This translates into CASSQVSTVAYEQYF.

This sequence joins TRBV2 and TRBJ2-7, with D tentatively TRBD1 (6 bases). Trimming shortened V by 7 bases and J by 5 bases, and 15 bases separated the two germline ends. This CDR3 region has 13 residues. Germline V lookup: CDR1 SNHLY, CDR2 FYNNEI. CDR3 nucleotide sequence: TGTGCCAGCACTAAGACAGGTCCGGACGAGCAGTACTTC. Its protein product is CASTKTGPDEQYF.

The chain recombines TRBV27 with TRBJ1-5, with no clear D. The ends were cut back, 8 bases at V and 0 bases at J, with 11 bases in the middle. The CDR3 sequence is 14 residues long. From germline, CDR1 is MNHEY and CDR2 SMNVEV (reference sequence). Written as DNA, the CDR3 is TGTGCCAGCGAGACACGGTATAGCAATCAGCCCCAGCATTTT. Amino acids: CASETRYSNQPQHF.

The chain recombines TRBV2 with TRBJ2-1; TRBD2 agrees at 8 bases. J gave up 6 bases and V 4 bases, and 5 bases lay outside the gene matches. Germline V lookup: CDR1 SNHLY, CDR2 FYNNEI. The CDR3 length is 14 residues. CDR3 sequence reads: CASSGGLDFNEQFF. The CDR3, as DNA: TGTGCCAGCAGTGGGGGACTAGATTTCAATGAGCAGTTCTTC.

The chain joins TRBV5-1 to TRBJ2-2; no clear D. Germline CDR1 SGHRS, CDR2 YFSETQ. V was trimmed by 1 base and J by 0 bases, leaving 4 bases between them. CDR3 length: 14 residues. CDR3 in amino acids: CASSLSANTGELFF. CDR3 sequence (DNA): TGCGCCAGCAGCTTGTCGGCGAACACCGGGGAGCTGTTTTTT. The full variable domain, its missing parts supplied by reference TRBV5-1 and TRBJ2-2, is KAGVTQTPRYLIKTRGQQVTLSCSPISGHRSVSWYQQTPGQGLQFLFEYFSETQRNKGNFPGRFSGRQFSNSRSEMNVSTLELGDSALYLCASSLSANTGELFFGEGSRLTVL.